These T cell receptor beta chains were read from a single sample in a study of cytomegalovirus exposure and HLA in healthy donors. The repertoire was sequenced with immunoSEQ multiplex PCR; TCRdb's copy has only in-frame clones and lacks some. Of roughly 70,000 clones in the sample, roughly 89% were seen once. Sequenced sample: PBMCs. The receptors shown here come from a woman aged 18 to 35 in good health and CMV-seropositive. Each CDR3 is given with its conserved first and last residue. The D gene is left open where the match is weak. For some rows the clone size is stated as once, few or many, or as a class when expanded; others skip it.

cdr3_nt	cdr3_aa	d_call	v_call	clone_size	j_call
TGCGCCAGCAGCTTGGCTGACAGGAACACTGAAGCTTTCTTT	CASSLADRNTEAFF	.	TRBV5-1	.	TRBJ1-1
TGTGCCAGCAGCTTCGAGACAGGGCACCAAGAGACCCAGTACTTC	CASSFETGHQETQYF	TRBD1	TRBV7-2	.	TRBJ2-5
TGTGCCAGCCTAGGGGGCCGCCCGTATGGCTACACCTTC	CASLGGRPYGYTF	TRBD1	TRBV9	.	TRBJ1-2
TGCGCCAGCAGCCGACAGGGTTTGGGCACCGGGGAGCTGTTTTTT	CASSRQGLGTGELFF	TRBD1	TRBV4-1	few	TRBJ2-2
TGTGCCAGTAGTACTACAGGGGTCACTGAAGCTTTCTTT	CASSTTGVTEAFF	TRBD1	TRBV19	.	TRBJ1-1
TGCGCCAGCAGCGCCGACAGGGGCAATGAGCAGTTCTTC	CASSADRGNEQFF	TRBD1	TRBV5-1	.	TRBJ2-1
TGTGCCAGCAGCTTGGACAGTAGCTCCTATAATTCACCCCTCCACTTT	CASSLDSSSYNSPLHF	.	TRBV5-5	.	TRBJ1-6
TGTGCCAGCAGCTTAGACGGGACAGTTAACTATGGCTACACCTTC	CASSLDGTVNYGYTF	TRBD1	TRBV7-6	.	TRBJ1-2
TGTGCCAGCAGTGACGCACCGGGACAGGGCTACAATGAGCAGTTCTTC	CASSDAPGQGYNEQFF	TRBD1	TRBV6-4	few	TRBJ2-1
TGTGCCAGCAGTAAAGGACAGGGGAACAATGAGCAGTTCTTC	CASSKGQGNNEQFF	TRBD1	TRBV2	.	TRBJ2-1
TGTGCCAGTAGTATCTGGAGGTCTGCTGGGGCCAACGTCCTGACTTTC	CASSIWRSAGANVLTF	.	TRBV19	.	TRBJ2-6
TGTGCCAGCAGTGAAGATTCAGCGCACTACTACAATGAGCAGTTCTTC	CASSEDSAHYYNEQFF	.	TRBV6-1	.	TRBJ2-1
TGCGCCAGCAGATTCAGGGATAATACGCAGTATTTT	CASRFRDNTQYF	.	TRBV10-2	.	TRBJ2-3
TGTGCCAGCAGCCAGGTTAAAACGGACGAGCAGTACTTC	CASSQVKTDEQYF	.	TRBV14	.	TRBJ2-7
TGTGCCAGCAGTGAATTGGCGGGGGGCGGGAACAATGAGCAGTTCTTC	CASSELAGGGNNEQFF	TRBD2	TRBV6-1	.	TRBJ2-1
TGTGCCAGCAGTTTCCGGACTAGCGGGACCGGTGAGCAGTACTTC	CASSFRTSGTGEQYF	TRBD2	TRBV27	few	TRBJ2-7
TGTGCCATCAAGATAGCGGGACTCAGCACAGATACGCAGTATTTT	CAIKIAGLSTDTQYF	TRBD2	TRBV10-3	.	TRBJ2-3
TGCAGCGTACAGGGGATTGGGGAGCAGTACTTC	CSVQGIGEQYF	TRBD1	TRBV20-1	.	TRBJ2-7
TGTGCCACCAGACAGCCCACCGGGGAGCTGTTTTTT	CATRQPTGELFF	.	TRBV10-3	once	TRBJ2-2
TGCGCCAGCAGCCACCAGGACAACACAGATACGCAGTATTTT	CASSHQDNTDTQYF	.	TRBV4-1	.	TRBJ2-3
TGTGCCAGCAGCCGGACAGGAGACACCGGGGAGCTGTTTTTT	CASSRTGDTGELFF	TRBD1	TRBV13	.	TRBJ2-2
TGTGCCTGGAGTGTATCGTACGAGCAGTACTTC	CAWSVSYEQYF	.	TRBV30	.	TRBJ2-7
TGTGCCAGCAGCTTGAGGTGGTCTAGCGGACCCTACGAGCAGTACTTC	CASSLRWSSGPYEQYF	TRBD2	TRBV5-4	.	TRBJ2-7
TGTGCCAGCAGCTTAACCGGGGAAGAAAAACTGTTTTTT	CASSLTGEEKLFF	.	TRBV7-9	.	TRBJ1-4
TGCGCCAGCAGCGTCGGGGGGGCTGGCGAGACCCAGTACTTC	CASSVGGAGETQYF	TRBD2	TRBV5-1	.	TRBJ2-5
TGTGCCAGCAGCGTAGGAGGACTAGCGTTCGAGCAGTTCTTC	CASSVGGLAFEQFF	TRBD2	TRBV9	.	TRBJ2-1
TGTGCCAGCAGCTACGTCCAGGGGCGCATAGAGACCCAGTACTTC	CASSYVQGRIETQYF	.	TRBV7-9	.	TRBJ2-5
TGCGCCAGCAGCTTGGATTGGAGCTCCTACAATGAGCAGTTCTTC	CASSLDWSSYNEQFF	.	TRBV5-1	once	TRBJ2-1
TGTGCCAGCAGCCCGGGACAGCTTTCCTACGAGCAGTACTTC	CASSPGQLSYEQYF	TRBD1	TRBV27	.	TRBJ2-7
TGCAGCGTCGTACAGGGCACTGAAGCTTTCTTT	CSVVQGTEAFF	.	TRBV29-1	.	TRBJ1-1
TGTGCCAGCAGATGGGGGGGCTACACCGGGGAGCTGTTTTTT	CASRWGGYTGELFF	.	TRBV27	.	TRBJ2-2
TGTGCCAGCAGTGAAGGTAGAGCGGGGGTGACCTACGAGCAGTACTTC	CASSEGRAGVTYEQYF	TRBD2	TRBV2	.	TRBJ2-7
TGTGCCAGCAGTCGCTATTCCTACGAGCAGTACTTC	CASSRYSYEQYF	.	TRBV28	.	TRBJ2-7
TGTGCCAGCAGAGGCCGGACAGGGCCTATCTATGGCTACACCTTC	CASRGRTGPIYGYTF	TRBD1	TRBV6-5	.	TRBJ1-2
TGTGCCAGTAGTTCACTAGCGGGAGTTAACACCGGGGAGCTGTTTTTT	CASSSLAGVNTGELFF	TRBD2	TRBV19	.	TRBJ2-2
TGTGCCAGCAGCAAAATGCCCCGTCAGGTCTGTGGCTACACCTTC	CASSKMPRQVCGYTF	.	TRBV21-1	.	TRBJ1-2
TGTGCCAGCAGTGGGGACAGGGTGCTCTACGAGCAGTACTTC	CASSGDRVLYEQYF	TRBD1	TRBV2	.	TRBJ2-7
TGTGCCAGCAGCTTCCGGGACAGGGACACTGAAGCTTTCTTT	CASSFRDRDTEAFF	TRBD1	TRBV7-8	.	TRBJ1-1
TGTGCCAGCAGTCCCCCGGGACAGGGGGCGAACCTCCGATTC	CASSPPGQGANLRF	TRBD1	TRBV2	.	TRBJ1-2
TGTGCCAGCAGTGAGGACAGTTTTACCGGGGAGCTGTTTTTT	CASSEDSFTGELFF	.	TRBV25-1	.	TRBJ2-2
TGTGCCAGCAGTGTCGGTGGGGGGAGCACAGATACGCAGTATTTT	CASSVGGGSTDTQYF	.	TRBV6-4	few	TRBJ2-3
TGTGCCAGCAGCTTAAGCGTTCTAAGCGGGGGTACAGATACGCAGTATTTT	CASSLSVLSGGTDTQYF	TRBD2	TRBV7-9	.	TRBJ2-3
TGTGCCAGCAGCGAAGGGACAGGCCCTGGGGAGACCCAGTACTTC	CASSEGTGPGETQYF	TRBD1	TRBV7-2	once	TRBJ2-5
TGCGCCAGCAGCTTGGGCCAGGGCGGCGATGAGCAGTTCTTC	CASSLGQGGDEQFF	.	TRBV5-1	once	TRBJ2-1
TGTGCCAGCAGCTTAGGGACATGGGAAAAACTGTTTTTT	CASSLGTWEKLFF	.	TRBV7-9	.	TRBJ1-4
TGTGCCAGCAGCTTAGTCCAGGTGGATGGCTACACCTTC	CASSLVQVDGYTF	.	TRBV7-2	.	TRBJ1-2
TGTGCCAGCAGTGAGGGTCAGTCGGGTCAGCCCCAGCATTTT	CASSEGQSGQPQHF	.	TRBV2	.	TRBJ1-5
TGTGCCAGCAGCCAGGGAAGCTCCTACGAGCAGTACTTC	CASSQGSSYEQYF	.	TRBV11-1	.	TRBJ2-7
TGTGCCAGCAGCTCGAGACAGGGAGTCGGTACGCAGTATTTT	CASSSRQGVGTQYF	TRBD1	TRBV5-6	.	TRBJ2-3
TGCAGCGTTGAGAGCGGGGCGAACACTGAAGCTTTCTTT	CSVESGANTEAFF	.	TRBV29-1	.	TRBJ1-1